The 32 T cell receptor beta chains below were found in one sample sequenced in a study of T cell responses to AZD1222 COVID-19 vaccine (dated by TCRdb to the early 2020s). The library was produced with the immunoSEQ multiplex PCR assay. TCRdb holds this immuneACCESS table with in-frame rearrangements only. Some clones are missing; in checked studies, unresolved V genes explain under half, and the rest has no known cause. This sample lists nearly 200,000 clones; 85% to 95% were detected once. The ten top clones hold less than 1.2% of the sample. Per the publication, the time point label means: about 28 days (+/-7) after the second vaccine dose. The input for sequencing was peripheral blood, taken 28 days after the second AZD1222 dose. The receptors here all came from an adult who received the AZD1222 COVID-19 vaccine.

The chain joins TRBV15 to TRBJ1-2; no clear D gene. The CDR3 covers 14 residues. Germline V gives CDR1 LNHNV, CDR2 YYDKDF (reference sequence). Deletions cut 1 base from V and 3 bases from J, with 9 bases between. CDR3 DNA sequence: TGTGCCACCAGCAGAGGGGAAGGACACTATGGCTACACCTTC. Its protein is CATSRGEGHYGYTF. Supplemented by reference TRBV15 and TRBJ1-2, the full variable domain reads DAMVIQNPRYQVTQFGKPVTLSCSQTLNHNVMYWYQQKSSQAPKLLFHYYDKDFNNEADTPDNFQSRRPNTSFCFLDIRSPGLGDTAMYLCATSRGEGHYGYTFGSGTRLTVV.

For this clone: This specimen includes other DNA sequences encoding the same CDR3. In DNA, the CDR3 is TGTGCCTGGAGTGTTGGGTCTAATCAGCCCCAGCATTTT. It specifies CAWSVGSNQPQHF. V is TRBV30 and J is TRBJ1-5, with unresolved D. V gave up 0 bases and J gave up 4 bases, with 7 bases separating them. Per germline, CDR1 GTSNPN and CDR2 SVGIG (reference sequence). The CDR3 totals 13 residues.

V is TRBV12-3 or TRBV12-4 and J is TRBJ2-1, with D perhaps TRBD2 (6 bases). Between the trimmed V and J ends, which lost 5 bases and 9 bases, there was a span of 14 bases. The CDR3 covers 13 residues. For the CDR3, the DNA is TGTGCCAGCAGTGCGGGACCGAAGGCTGAGCAGTTCTTC. Its protein is CASSAGPKAEQFF.

The chain couples TRBV25-1 to TRBJ1-2; D is uncertain. CDR1 is MGHDK, CDR2 SYGVNS, per germline. V was cut by 4 bases and J by 5 bases, with 8 bases left in between. This CDR3 comprises 12 residues. The CDR3, as DNA: TGTGCCAGCAGTGTCACTGGGTATGGCTACACCTTC. Its protein is CASSVTGYGYTF.

This chain uses TRBV27 with TRBJ1-1, with D uncertain. Germline values: CDR1 MNHEY, CDR2 SMNVEV (reference sequence). Trimming cost V 5 bases and J 0 bases, with 13 bases left between them. The CDR3 spans 15 residues. CDR3 protein: CASSQRTGMNTEAFF. CDR3 nucleotide sequence: TGTGCCAGCAGTCAACGGACGGGAATGAACACTGAAGCTTTCTTT.

V is TRBV7-8 and J is TRBJ1-2; D possibly corresponds to TRBD1 (6 bases). The length of the CDR3 is 16 residues. The V gene lost 1 base and the J gene lost 4 bases, with 16 bases spanning the gap. The germline gives CDR1 SGHVS, CDR2 FQNEAQ. The CDR3: CASSLGRTGGIYGYTF. The DNA for the CDR3 is TGTGCCAGCAGCTTAGGGCGTACTGGGGGCATCTATGGCTACACCTTC.

This chain connects TRBV10-3 to TRBJ1-1, with D maybe TRBD1 (5 bases). In germline, CDR1 is ENHRY, CDR2 SYGVKD. The CDR3 is made up of 13 amino acids. Trimming took off 8 bases at V and 1 base at J, with 11 bases between the two ends. The CDR3 loop is CAIGAVGNTEAFF. The CDR3 region has the DNA TGTGCCATCGGGGCGGTGGGGAACACTGAAGCTTTCTTT.

This clone has only one observation. The V and J genes are TRBV2 and TRBJ1-1; TRBD1 matches 10 bases. Germline V gene data show CDR1 as SNHLY and CDR2 as FYNNEI. Unmatched junction bases numbered 10, after V lost 6 bases and J lost 0 bases. The CDR3 is 17 amino acids. CDR3 protein: CASRLGQGWTLNTEAFF. CDR3 sequence (DNA): TGTGCCAGCAGGTTGGGACAGGGGTGGACCCTGAACACTGAAGCTTTCTTT.

This clone has a single count. The CDR3 region is CASRPPGTASPYGYTF. The CDR3 DNA sequence: TGTGCCAGCCGGCCCCCTGGCACAGCCTCTCCCTATGGCTACACCTTC. The chain carries TRBV5-6 and TRBJ1-2; no clear D gene. This CDR3 has 16 residues. V lost 7 bases to trimming and J lost 4 bases, with 23 bases between them. Germline assignment: CDR1 SGHDT and CDR2 YYEEEE. Combining the CDR3 with reference TRBV5-6 and TRBJ1-2 gives the whole variable domain DAGVTQSPTHLIKTRGQQVTLRCSPKSGHDTVSWYQQALGQGPQFIFQYYEEEERQRGNFPDRFSGHQFPNYSSELNVNALLLGDSALYLCASRPPGTASPYGYTFGSGTRLTVV.

The chain combines TRBV7-9 with TRBJ2-3; 9 bases fit TRBD1. Germline CDR1 reads SEHNR; CDR2 reads FQNEAQ (reference sequence). This CDR3 comprises 15 residues. Trimming at V came to 4 bases and at J to 0 bases, leaving 2 bases not matched to a gene. Here the CDR3 DNA reads TGTGCCAGCAGCTCGGACAGGGGAAGCACAGATACGCAGTATTTT. Translated: CASSSDRGSTDTQYF.

The chain has TRBV6-2 or TRBV6-3 and TRBJ2-3; TRBD2 aligns across 10 bases. The CDR3 spans 15 residues. Germline V gene sequence: CDR1 MNHEY, CDR2 SVGEGT. V was pared by 0 bases and J by 5 bases, with 2 bases of the junction left unmatched. The CDR3 bases are TGTGCCAGCAGTTACTCTGCTAGCGGGGGAGATACGCAGTATTTT. It encodes CASSYSASGGDTQYF.

J is TRBJ1-1 and V is TRBV7-2; weak D call: TRBD1 (5 bases). The CDR3 covers 14 residues. Germline loops: CDR1 SGHTA, CDR2 FQGNSA. V was trimmed by 5 bases and J by 9 bases, leaving 19 bases between them. CDR3 bases: TGTGCCAGCAGCGCAAGGGGAGGTGAGGGTCAAGCTTTCTTT. Translation: CASSARGGEGQAFF.

This chain links TRBV11-2 with TRBJ1-4; D uncertain. Per the germline V gene, CDR1 is SGHAT and CDR2 is FQNNGV. The germline V and J ends were trimmed by 1 base and 0 bases, with 6 bases remaining between them. The CDR3 spans 15 residues. The CDR3 DNA follows: TGTGCCAGCAGCTTAGGACCCACAACTAATGAAAAACTGTTTTTT. The encoded protein is CASSLGPTTNEKLFF.

The chain carries TRBV29-1 and TRBJ1-6; D uncertain. V was trimmed by 1 base and J by 0 bases, leaving 10 bases between them. This CDR3 spans 16 amino acids. Per germline, CDR1 SQVTM and CDR2 ANQGSEA. The CDR3 loop is CSVEGQASSYNSPLHF. In nucleotides, the CDR3 is TGCAGCGTTGAAGGGCAGGCAAGCTCCTATAATTCACCCCTCCACTTT.

The CDR3 sequence: CASSLPRTIYGYTF. CDR3 nucleotide sequence: TGTGCCAGCAGCCTCCCCAGGACTATCTATGGCTACACCTTC. The chain is built from TRBV7-3 and TRBJ1-2; unclear D gene. Germline V gene lookup returns CDR1 SGHTA and CDR2 FQGTGA. The CDR3 extends over 14 amino acids. V was trimmed by 5 bases and J by 4 bases, leaving 14 bases between them.

The rearrangement joins TRBV2 to TRBJ1-4, with TRBD1 matching 8 bases. The CDR3 has 15 amino acids. Per the germline V gene, CDR1 is SNHLY and CDR2 is FYNNEI. The trim removed 6 bases at V and 4 bases at J, leaving 7 bases unmatched. The CDR3 region has the DNA TGTGCCAGCAGGATCTCTGGACAGGGTAATGAAAAACTGTTTTTT. Amino acid sequence: CASRISGQGNEKLFF. Together with reference TRBV2 and TRBJ1-4, the CDR3 gives the full variable domain: EPEVTQTPSHQVTQMGQEVILRCVPISNHLYFYWYRQILGQKVEFLVSFYNNEISEKSEIFDDQFSVERPDGSNFTLKIRSTKLEDSAMYFCASRISGQGNEKLFFGSGTQLSVL.

The V call is TRBV7-2, the J call TRBJ2-3; no clear D. CDR3 length equals 13 residues. Germline V gene sequence: CDR1 SGHTA, CDR2 FQGNSA. V lost 1 base and J lost 7, with 9 bases in between. The CDR3 DNA reads TGTGCCAGCAGCTTAGAACTACATCATACGCAGTATTTT. This sequence encodes CASSLELHHTQYF.

J is TRBJ2-7 and V is TRBV27, with D tentatively TRBD2 (7 bases). This CDR3 region has 15 residues. The germline CDR1 and CDR2 sequences are MNHEY and SMNVEV (reference sequence). The V gene lost 8 bases and the J gene lost 2 bases, with 19 bases spanning the gap. The CDR3 protein is CASRTGASGTYEQYF. The CDR3 DNA reads TGTGCCAGCCGTACGGGGGCTAGCGGTACCTACGAGCAGTACTTC.

The chain uses TRBV7-2 and TRBJ1-2, with D hard to call. In germline, CDR1 is SGHTA, CDR2 FQGNSA. The length of the CDR3 is 14 residues. Trimming cost V 0 bases and J 0 bases, with 5 bases left between them. CDR3 loop: CASSLATANYGYTF. CDR3 bases: TGTGCCAGCAGCTTAGCAACAGCTAACTATGGCTACACCTTC. Filled out from reference TRBV7-2 and TRBJ1-2, the complete variable domain reads GAGVSQSPSNKVTEKGKDVELRCDPISGHTALYWYRQSLGQGLEFLIYFQGNSAPDKSGLPSDRFSAERTGGSVSTLTIQRTQQEDSAVYLCASSLATANYGYTFGSGTRLTVV.

This clone has more than one count but fewer than ten. The chain links TRBV28 to TRBJ1-5; D is uncertain. This CDR3 contains 14 residues. Germline V gives CDR1 MDHEN, CDR2 SYDVKM. Trimming stripped 5 bases from V and 4 bases from J, with 12 bases between. The CDR3: CASSLGMRNQPQHF. The CDR3 nucleotides read TGTGCCAGCAGTCTCGGGATGAGGAATCAGCCCCAGCATTTT.

The chain is built from TRBV27 and TRBJ1-5; D possibly corresponds to TRBD1 (5 bases). The CDR3 covers 13 residues. Germline V gives CDR1 MNHEY, CDR2 SMNVEV (reference sequence). The V gene lost 8 bases and the J gene lost 5 bases, with 13 bases spanning the gap. The CDR3 DNA reads TGTGCCAGCGGGGGACGCCACGATCAGCCCCAGCATTTT. This sequence encodes CASGGRHDQPQHF.

The genes are TRBV29-1 and TRBJ2-4; D not resolved. V gave up 3 bases and J gave up 1 base, with 7 bases separating them. The CDR3 loop spans 13 amino acids. Looked up from germline, CDR1 is SQVTM and CDR2 is ANQGSEA. The CDR3 DNA reads as TGCAGCGTTGAGGCCGGGGCCAAAAACATTCAGTACTTC. Translation gives CSVEAGAKNIQYF.

The V gene is TRBV10-3, the J gene TRBJ1-2, with D maybe TRBD1 (6 bases). The CDR3 consists of 12 residues. CDR1 and CDR2 (germline): ENHRY, SYGVKD. Trimming left V 4 bases short and J 6 bases short, with 9 bases between. This CDR3 is CAISGSGDGYTF. The CDR3 nucleotides are TGTGCCATCAGTGGGTCAGGGGATGGCTACACCTTC.

The chain uses TRBV6-2 or TRBV6-3 and TRBJ2-5, with D perhaps matching TRBD1 or TRBD2 (5 bases each). V lost 6 bases, J lost 2 bases, and 7 bases lay in between. The CDR3 spans 12 residues. Germline CDR1 reads MNHEY; CDR2 reads SVGEGT. The CDR3 is CASSWGQETQYF. In nucleotides, the CDR3 is TGTGCCAGCAGCTGGGGGCAAGAGACCCAGTACTTC.

This chain uses TRBV20-1 with TRBJ2-3; 11 bases agree with TRBD2. V shed 3 bases and J 6 bases; nucleotides not matched to a gene: 8. CDR3 length equals 15 residues. Germline V gene sequence: CDR1 DFQATT, CDR2 SNEGSKA (reference sequence). CDR3 protein: CSASVAGGLLDTQYF. The CDR3 coding sequence is TGCAGTGCTAGTGTAGCGGGGGGGCTTTTGGATACGCAGTATTTT.

The V call is TRBV15, the J call TRBJ1-3; 7 bases are a match to TRBD1. The CDR3 is made up of 15 amino acids. Germline trimming cut 0 bases from V and 2 bases from J; bases unmatched to any gene: 1. From germline, CDR1 is LNHNV and CDR2 YYDKDF (reference sequence). DNA for the CDR3: TGTGCCACCAGCAGAGAGACAGGGACTGGAAACACCATATATTTT. It is translated as CATSRETGTGNTIYF.

V and J are TRBV7-3 and TRBJ2-5; D gene uncertain. V was cut by 5 bases and J by 1 base, with 14 bases left in between. Germline loops: CDR1 SGHTA, CDR2 FQGTGA. The CDR3 consists of 15 residues. CDR3: CASSHRPGPQETQYF. The CDR3 DNA reads TGTGCCAGCAGCCACCGTCCAGGCCCCCAAGAGACCCAGTACTTC.

CDR3 coding DNA: TGTGCCAGTAGTAAGGTTGCAACTAATGAAAAACTGTTTTTT. It encodes CASSKVATNEKLFF. V and J are TRBV19 and TRBJ1-4; D gene uncertain. V gave up 4 bases and J gave up 0 bases, with 6 bases separating them. The CDR3 extends over 14 amino acids. Germline V gives CDR1 LNHDA, CDR2 SQIVND (reference sequence).

The chain uses TRBV7-2 and TRBJ1-3, with no clear D. The V gene lost 1 base and the J gene lost 0 bases, with 13 bases spanning the gap. Germline lookup yields CDR1 SGHTA and CDR2 FQGNSA. The CDR3 has 17 residues. The CDR3, as DNA: TGTGCCAGCAGCTTAGGGGCGGTGACCTACTCTGGAAACACCATATATTTT. Protein product: CASSLGAVTYSGNTIYF.

V is TRBV7-3 and J is TRBJ1-1; the D is unclear. The CDR3 runs to 11 residues. Germline V gene data show CDR1 as SGHTA and CDR2 as FQGTGA. The V and J ends lost 9 bases and 4 bases respectively, with 9 bases between them. DNA for the CDR3: TGTGCCAGGAGGAAGGGCACTGAAGCTTTCTTT. Its translation is CARRKGTEAFF.

The V call is TRBV7-2, the J call TRBJ1-4, with unresolved D. Germline CDR1 reads SGHTA; CDR2 reads FQGNSA. Trimming shortened V by 0 bases and J by 7 bases, and 6 bases separated the two germline ends. The CDR3 loop spans 13 amino acids. The chain's CDR3 is CASSLAGLEKLFF. CDR3 sequence (DNA): TGTGCCAGCAGCTTAGCGGGCCTTGAAAAACTGTTTTTT.

This chain connects TRBV9 to TRBJ1-5; possibly TRBD1 for D (5 bases). V lost 0 bases to trimming and J lost 7 bases, with 8 bases between them. Germline V gene data show CDR1 as SGDLS and CDR2 as YYNGEE. The CDR3 spans 13 residues. This CDR3 reads CASSVGGEQPQHF. The CDR3 DNA reads as TGTGCCAGCAGCGTAGGGGGGGAACAGCCCCAGCATTTT.